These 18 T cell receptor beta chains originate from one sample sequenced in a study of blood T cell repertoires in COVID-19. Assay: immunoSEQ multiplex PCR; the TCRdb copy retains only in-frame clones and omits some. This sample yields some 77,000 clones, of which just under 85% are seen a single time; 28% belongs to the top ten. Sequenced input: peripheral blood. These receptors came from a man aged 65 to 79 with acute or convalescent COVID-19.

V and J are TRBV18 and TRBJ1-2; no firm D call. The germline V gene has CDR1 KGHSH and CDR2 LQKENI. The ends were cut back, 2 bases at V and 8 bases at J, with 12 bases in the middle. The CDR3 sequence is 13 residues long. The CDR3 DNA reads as TGTGCCAGCTCACCAAACCCCGCGGGGGGCTACACCTTC. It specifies CASSPNPAGGYTF.

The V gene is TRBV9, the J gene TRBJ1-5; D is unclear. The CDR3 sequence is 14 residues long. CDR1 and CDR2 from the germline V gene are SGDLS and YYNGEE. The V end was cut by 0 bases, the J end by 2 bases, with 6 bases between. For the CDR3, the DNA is TGTGCCAGCAGCGTAGGGCATGGCAATCAGCCCCAGCATTTT. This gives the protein CASSVGHGNQPQHF.

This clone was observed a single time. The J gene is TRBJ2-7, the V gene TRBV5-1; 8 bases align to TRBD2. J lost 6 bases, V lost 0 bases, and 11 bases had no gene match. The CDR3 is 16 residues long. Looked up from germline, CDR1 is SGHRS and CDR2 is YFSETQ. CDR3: CASSLALTSGLAEQYF. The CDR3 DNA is TGCGCCAGCAGCTTGGCTCTCACTAGCGGACTCGCCGAGCAGTACTTC.

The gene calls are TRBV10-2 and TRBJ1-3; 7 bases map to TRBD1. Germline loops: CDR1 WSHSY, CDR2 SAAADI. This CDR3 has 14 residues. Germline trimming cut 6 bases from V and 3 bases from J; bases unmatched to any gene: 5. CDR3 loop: CASSETGSGNTIYF. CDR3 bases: TGCGCCAGCAGCGAGACAGGGAGTGGAAACACCATATATTTT.

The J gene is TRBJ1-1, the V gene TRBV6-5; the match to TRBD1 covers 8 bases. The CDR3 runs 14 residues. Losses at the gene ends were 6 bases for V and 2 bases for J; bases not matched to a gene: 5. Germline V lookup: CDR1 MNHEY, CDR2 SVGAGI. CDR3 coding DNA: TGTGCCAGCAGGGGGGGACAGGCTAACACTGAAGCTTTCTTT. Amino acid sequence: CASRGGQANTEAFF.

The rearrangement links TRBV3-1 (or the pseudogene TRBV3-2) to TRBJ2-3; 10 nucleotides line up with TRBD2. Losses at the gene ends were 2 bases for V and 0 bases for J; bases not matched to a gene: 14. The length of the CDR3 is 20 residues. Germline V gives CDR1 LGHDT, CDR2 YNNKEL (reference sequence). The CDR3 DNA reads TGTGCCAGCAGCCAAAGCCCGGGGCTAGCGGGGGCCGCTAGCACAGATACGCAGTATTTT. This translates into CASSQSPGLAGAASTDTQYF.

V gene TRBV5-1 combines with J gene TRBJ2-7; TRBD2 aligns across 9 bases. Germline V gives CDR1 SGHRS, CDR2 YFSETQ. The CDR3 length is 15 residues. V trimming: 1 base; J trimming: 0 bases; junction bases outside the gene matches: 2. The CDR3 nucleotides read TGCGCCAGCAGCTTGACTAGCGGGCCCTCCTACGAGCAGTACTTC. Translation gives CASSLTSGPSYEQYF.

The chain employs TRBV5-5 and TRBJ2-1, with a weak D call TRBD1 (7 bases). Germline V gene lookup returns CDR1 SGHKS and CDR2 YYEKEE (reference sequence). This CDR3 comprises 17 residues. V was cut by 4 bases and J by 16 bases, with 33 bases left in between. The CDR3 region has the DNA TGTGCCAGCAGCGTTCTGGTTGGGGGCGGGGACAGAGATCGAGGATTCTTC. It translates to CASSVLVGGGDRDRGFF.

CDR3: CASSQRGRGEDEQFF. The DNA of the CDR3 is TGCGCCAGCAGCCAACGCGGGAGGGGGGAGGACGAGCAGTTCTTC. The gene calls are TRBV4-3 and TRBJ2-1, with TRBD2 identical over 9 bases. The CDR3 runs 15 residues. Per the germline V gene, CDR1 is LGHNA and CDR2 is YSLEER. The trim removed 2 bases at V and 10 bases at J, leaving 9 bases unmatched.

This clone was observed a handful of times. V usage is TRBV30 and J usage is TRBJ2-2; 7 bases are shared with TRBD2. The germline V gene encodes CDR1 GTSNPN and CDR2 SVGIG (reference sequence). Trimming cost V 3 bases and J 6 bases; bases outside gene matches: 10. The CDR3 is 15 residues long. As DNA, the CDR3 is TGTGCCTGGAGGCCCCCGATGGCGGGAGCCGGGGAGCTGTTTTTT. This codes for CAWRPPMAGAGELFF.

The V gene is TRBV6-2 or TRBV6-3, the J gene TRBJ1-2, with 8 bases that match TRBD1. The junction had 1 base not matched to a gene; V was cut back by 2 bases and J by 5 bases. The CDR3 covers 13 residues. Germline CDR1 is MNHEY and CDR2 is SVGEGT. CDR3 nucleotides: TGTGCCAGCAGTTACGGGGACAGGTATGGCTACACCTTC. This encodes CASSYGDRYGYTF.

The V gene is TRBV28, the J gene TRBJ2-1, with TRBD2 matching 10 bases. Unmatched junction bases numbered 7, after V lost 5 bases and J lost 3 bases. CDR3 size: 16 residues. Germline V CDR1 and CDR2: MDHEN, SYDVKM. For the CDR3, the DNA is TGTGCCAGCAGTCCCCCAACTAGCGGGATCTACAATGAGCAGTTCTTC. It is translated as CASSPPTSGIYNEQFF.

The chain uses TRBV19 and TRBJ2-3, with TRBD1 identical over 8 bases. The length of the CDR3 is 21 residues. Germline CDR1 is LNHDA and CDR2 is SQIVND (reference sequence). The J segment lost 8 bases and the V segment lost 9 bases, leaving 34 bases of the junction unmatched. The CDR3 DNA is TGTGCCAGAAGACAGGGGTTGTCGTGGACTTCACGGGAGTTCCTCGGGTCTACGCAGTATTTT. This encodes CARRQGLSWTSREFLGSTQYF.

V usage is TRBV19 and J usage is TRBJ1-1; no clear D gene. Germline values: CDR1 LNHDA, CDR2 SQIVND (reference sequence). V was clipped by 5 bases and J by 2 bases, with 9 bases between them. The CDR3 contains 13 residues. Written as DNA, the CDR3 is TGTGCCAGTAGTTCCACTAGCAACACTGAAGCTTTCTTT. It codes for CASSSTSNTEAFF.

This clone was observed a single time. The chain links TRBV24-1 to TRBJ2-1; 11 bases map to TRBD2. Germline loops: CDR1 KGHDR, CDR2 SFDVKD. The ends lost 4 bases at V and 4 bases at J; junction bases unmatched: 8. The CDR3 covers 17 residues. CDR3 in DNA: TGTGCCACCAGTGAGACCCTTAGCGGGAGGGTGTACAATGAGCAGTTCTTC. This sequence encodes CATSETLSGRVYNEQFF.

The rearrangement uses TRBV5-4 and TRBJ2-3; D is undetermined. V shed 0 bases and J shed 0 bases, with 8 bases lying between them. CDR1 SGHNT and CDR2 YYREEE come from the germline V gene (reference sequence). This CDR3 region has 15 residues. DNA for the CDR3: TGTGCCAGCAGCTTGGGTCCCCTAAGCACAGATACGCAGTATTTT. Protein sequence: CASSLGPLSTDTQYF.

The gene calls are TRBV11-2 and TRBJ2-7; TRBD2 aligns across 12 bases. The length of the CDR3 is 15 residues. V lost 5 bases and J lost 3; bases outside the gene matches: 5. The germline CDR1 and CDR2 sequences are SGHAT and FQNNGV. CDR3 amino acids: CASSAWTSGNYEQYF. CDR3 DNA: TGTGCCAGCAGCGCATGGACTAGCGGGAACTACGAGCAGTACTTC.

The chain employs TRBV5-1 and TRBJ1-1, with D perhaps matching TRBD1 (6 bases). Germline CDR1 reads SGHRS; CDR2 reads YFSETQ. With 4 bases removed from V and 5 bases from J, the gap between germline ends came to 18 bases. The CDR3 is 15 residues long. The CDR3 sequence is CASSPGHSGGTEAFF. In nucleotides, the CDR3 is TGCGCCAGCAGCCCGGGACACTCGGGAGGGACTGAAGCTTTCTTT. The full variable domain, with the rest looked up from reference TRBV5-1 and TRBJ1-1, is KAGVTQTPRYLIKTRGQQVTLSCSPISGHRSVSWYQQTPGQGLQFLFEYFSETQRNKGNFPGRFSGRQFSNSRSEMNVSTLELGDSALYLCASSPGHSGGTEAFFGQGTRLTVV.